This is a list of T cell receptor beta chains from one sample in a study of blood T cell repertoires in COVID-19. Generated by immunoSEQ multiplex PCR, the TCRdb table keeps only in-frame clones and is missing some. Among around 300,000 clones listed, 80% to 90% were seen once. Material for sequencing was PBMCs or T cells enriched from blood (not recorded which). All receptors come from a woman aged 18-30 years who had recovered from COVID-19. Each CDR3 is given with its conserved first and last residue. The D gene is left open where the match is weak. The size of a clone is reported for some rows only, either as once, few or many, or as a class for expanded clones.

v_gene	d_gene	j_gene	abundance	CDR3nt	CDR3aa
TRBV28	.	TRBJ2-5	once	TGTGCCAGCAGCCTCTTAGGGAGGACCATAGACTTC	CASSLLGRTIDF
TRBV6-6	.	TRBJ1-2	.	TGTGCCAGCAGTTACTACGGGCAAGGGGCAAAGGGCTACACCTTC	CASSYYGQGAKGYTF
TRBV19	TRBD2	TRBJ2-7	.	TGTGCCAGTAGGACTAGCGGGAGCTCCTACGAGCAGTACTTC	CASRTSGSSYEQYF
TRBV11-2	.	TRBJ1-1	.	TGTGCCAGCAGCCTAGGGAGTGATCTGGGAGCTTTCTTT	CASSLGSDLGAFF
TRBV5-1	.	TRBJ1-1	.	TGCGCCAGCAGCTTCGCCAGGATGAACACTGAAGCTTTCTTT	CASSFARMNTEAFF
TRBV5-1	TRBD1	TRBJ1-2	.	TGCGCCAGCAGCTCGGGACAGGGAGATGGCTACACCTTC	CASSSGQGDGYTF
TRBV4-2	.	TRBJ1-6	.	TGTGCCAGCAGCCAAGAACCCCCGCCCAGGGTTGGCTCACCCCTCCACTTT	CASSQEPPPRVGSPLHF
TRBV13	.	TRBJ2-5	.	TGTGCCAGCAGCCCTCATGGAGGGGCTAGGGAGACCCAGTACTTC	CASSPHGGARETQYF
TRBV5-5	.	TRBJ1-2	.	TGTGCCAGCAGCTTGTACCCCAGGGAGGGGTATGGCTACACCTTC	CASSLYPREGYGYTF
TRBV14	TRBD2	TRBJ2-2	.	TGTGCCAGCAGCCAAGTGCTAGCGGGGGCCCCGGGGACCGGGGAGCTGTTTTTT	CASSQVLAGAPGTGELFF
TRBV27	TRBD2	TRBJ2-1	.	TGTGCCAGCAGTTTATCAGGCGAGCGGGGGGGCTATGAGCAGTTCTTC	CASSLSGERGGYEQFF
TRBV7-6	TRBD2	TRBJ2-5	.	TGTGCCAGCAGCTTAGGGACTAGCGGGGCGCAAGAGACCCAGTACTTC	CASSLGTSGAQETQYF
TRBV6-5	.	TRBJ1-6	once	TGTGCCAGCAGCCTACACAGGGAATCACCCCTCCACTTT	CASSLHRESPLHF
TRBV5-6	.	TRBJ1-2	.	TGTGCCAGCAGCTTGGGCCCAACGGAGGAATATGGCTACACCTTC	CASSLGPTEEYGYTF
TRBV7-9	.	TRBJ1-4	.	TGTGCCAGCAGCCCCGGGAAACTCCCGAATGAAAAACTGTTTTTT	CASSPGKLPNEKLFF